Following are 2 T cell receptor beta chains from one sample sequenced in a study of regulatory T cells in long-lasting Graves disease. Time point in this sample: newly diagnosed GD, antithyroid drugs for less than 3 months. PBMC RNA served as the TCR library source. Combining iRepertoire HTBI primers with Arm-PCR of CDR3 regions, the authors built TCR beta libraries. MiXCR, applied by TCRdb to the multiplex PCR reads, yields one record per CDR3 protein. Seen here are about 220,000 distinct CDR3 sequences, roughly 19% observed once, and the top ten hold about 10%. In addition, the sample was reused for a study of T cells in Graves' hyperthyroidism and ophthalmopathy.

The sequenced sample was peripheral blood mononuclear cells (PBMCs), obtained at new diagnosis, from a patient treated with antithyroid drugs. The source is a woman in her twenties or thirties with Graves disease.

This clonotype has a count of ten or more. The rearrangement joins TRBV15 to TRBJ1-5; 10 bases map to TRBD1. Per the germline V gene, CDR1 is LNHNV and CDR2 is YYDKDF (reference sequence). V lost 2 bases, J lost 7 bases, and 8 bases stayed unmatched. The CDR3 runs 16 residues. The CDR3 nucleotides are TGTGCCACCAGCAGACCCAGACAGGGGGCTGAACAGCCCCAGCATTTT. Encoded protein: CATSRPRQGAEQPQHF.

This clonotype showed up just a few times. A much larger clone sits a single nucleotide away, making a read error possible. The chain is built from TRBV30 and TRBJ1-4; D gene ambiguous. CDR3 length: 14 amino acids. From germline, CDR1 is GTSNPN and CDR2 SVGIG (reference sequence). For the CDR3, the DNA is TGTGCCTGGAGTAGGAGTACAACTAATGAAAAACTGCTTTTT. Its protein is CAWSRSTTNEKLLF.